The rows below give T cell receptor beta chains drawn from one sample of a study of blood T cell repertoires in COVID-19. Here immunoSEQ multiplex PCR was the method, and the copy in TCRdb shows in-frame clones only, minus some. The sample holds around 320,000 clones, about 91% seen once. The sequencing sample was made of peripheral blood. Every receptor here comes from a woman younger than 45 who had recovered from COVID-19. CDR3s include the opening cysteine and the closing phenylalanine or tryptophan. A D gene is named only where the DNA matches it firmly. Size values are once, few and many counts, or a class for expanded clones, and some rows have none.

j_call v_call d_call clone_size cdr3_nt cdr3_aa
TRBJ1-5 TRBV30 - - TGTGCCTGGACGTCCAGGGCCAATCAGCCCCAGCATTTT CAWTSRANQPQHF
TRBJ2-5 TRBV6-5 - - TGTGCCAGCAGCCACACCCCAGAGACCCAGTACTTC CASSHTPETQYF
TRBJ2-3 TRBV25-1 - once TGTGCCAGCATCCCGGGGGTCTCCCCCACAGATACGCAGTATTTT CASIPGVSPTDTQYF
TRBJ1-1 TRBV6-5 - - TGTGCCAGCAGTTACGTGGGACGGGGGGACACTGAAGCTTTCTTT CASSYVGRGDTEAFF
TRBJ2-3 TRBV29-1 - - TGCAGCGTTGAAAAGACTAGCACAGATACGCAGTATTTT CSVEKTSTDTQYF
TRBJ2-2 TRBV7-9 TRBD2 - TGTGCCAGCAGCTTAGAGCCGGGGGGTGGCACCGGGGAGCTGTTTTTT CASSLEPGGGTGELFF
TRBJ1-5 TRBV19 - - TGTGCCAGTAGTATCGATAGTAGCAATCAGCCCCAGCATTTT CASSIDSSNQPQHF
TRBJ1-1 TRBV6-1 - - TGTGCCAGCAGTGAAGCATACAGGGAATCCGAAGCTTTCTTT CASSEAYRESEAFF
TRBJ2-5 TRBV29-1 TRBD2 - TGCAGCGTTGTGACTAGCGGAAAAGAGACCCAGTACTTC CSVVTSGKETQYF
TRBJ1-6 TRBV28 - - TGTGCCAGCAGTCCCGGGGAGGGTTTCCGCTCCTATAATTCACCCCTCCACTTT CASSPGEGFRSYNSPLHF
TRBJ1-4 TRBV7-2 TRBD1 - TGTGCCAGCAGCTTAGTCGGCAGGGGGCGGGAAAAACTGTTTTTT CASSLVGRGREKLFF
TRBJ1-1 TRBV3-1/TRBV3-2 - few TGTGCCAGCAGCCTAATTTTAACAACTGAAGCTTTCTTT CASSLILTTEAFF
TRBJ2-5 TRBV15 - - TGTGCCACCAGCAGAGCGGGCCAAGAGACCCAGTACTTC CATSRAGQETQYF